This TCR beta chain is drawn from a study of tumor-infiltrating lymphocytes in localized non-small cell lung cancer. The V segment lost 5 bases and the J segment 5 bases; nucleotides outside the gene matches: 8. Germline values: CDR1 SGHTA, CDR2 FQGNSA. There are 16 residues in the CDR3. Libraries were prepared by immunoSEQ multiplex PCR; TCRdb keeps only in-frame clonotypes and omits some of them. The sample contains 9,500 to 15,000 clones, 60% to 85% of which appear only once. V usage is TRBV7-2 and J usage is TRBJ2-7; TRBD2 agrees at 14 bases. The sample comprised lung tumor tissue. This TCR was sampled from a human donor with non-small cell lung cancer. This chain's CDR3 is CASSLPPGLAGDEQYF. CDR3 bases: TGTGCCAGCAGCCTCCCCCCGGGACTAGCGGGAGACGAGCAGTACTTC.